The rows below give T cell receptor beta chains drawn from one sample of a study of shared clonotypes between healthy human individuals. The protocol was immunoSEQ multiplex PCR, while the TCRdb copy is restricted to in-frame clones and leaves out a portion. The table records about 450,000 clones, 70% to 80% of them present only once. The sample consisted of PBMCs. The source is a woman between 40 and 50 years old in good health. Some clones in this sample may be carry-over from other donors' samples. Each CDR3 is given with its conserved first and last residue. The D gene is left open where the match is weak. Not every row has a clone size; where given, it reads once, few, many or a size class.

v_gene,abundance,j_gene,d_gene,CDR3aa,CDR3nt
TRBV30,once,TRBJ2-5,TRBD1,CAWNHGGGQGARETQYF,TGTGCCTGGAACCATGGGGGCGGACAGGGGGCGCGGGAGACCCAGTACTTC
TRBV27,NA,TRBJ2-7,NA,CASSLGDLKGEQYF,TGTGCCAGCAGTCTGGGGGACCTCAAGGGCGAGCAGTACTTC
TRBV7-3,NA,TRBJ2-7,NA,CASSSDSVVQYF,TGTGCCAGCAGCTCGGATAGCGTAGTGCAGTACTTC
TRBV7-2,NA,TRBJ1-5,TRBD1,CASSLVGQGNQPQHF,TGTGCCAGCAGCTTAGTAGGACAGGGCAATCAGCCCCAGCATTTT
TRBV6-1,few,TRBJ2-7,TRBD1,CASSDVRTGLYEQYF,TGTGCCAGCAGTGACGTTCGGACAGGGCTCTACGAGCAGTACTTC
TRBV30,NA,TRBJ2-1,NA,CAWRGLRANNEQFF,TGTGCCTGGAGGGGTCTTCGGGCGAACAATGAGCAGTTCTTC
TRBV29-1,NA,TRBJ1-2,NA,CSVEEGYGYTF,TGCAGCGTTGAGGAGGGCTATGGCTACACCTTC
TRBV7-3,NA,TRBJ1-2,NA,CASSLTLEDALNYGYTF,TGTGCCAGCAGCTTAACGTTGGAGGACGCCCTCAACTATGGCTACACCTTC
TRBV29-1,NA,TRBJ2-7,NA,CSVELPGRYEQYF,TGCAGCGTTGAATTGCCGGGGAGATACGAGCAGTACTTC
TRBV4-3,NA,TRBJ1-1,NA,CASSQDGTNTEAFF,TGCGCCAGCAGCCAAGATGGGACGAACACTGAAGCTTTCTTC
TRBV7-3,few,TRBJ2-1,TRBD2,CASSLTWLAGYNEQFF,TGTGCCAGCAGCTTAACGTGGCTAGCGGGGTACAATGAGCAGTTCTTC
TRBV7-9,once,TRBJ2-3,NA,CASSFRTDTQYF,TGTGCCAGCAGCTTCAGGACAGATACGCAGTATTTT
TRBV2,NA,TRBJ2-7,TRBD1,CASSPAGQGAYEQYF,TGTGCCAGCAGCCCCGCGGGACAGGGGGCTTACGAGCAGTACTTC
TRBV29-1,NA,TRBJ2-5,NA,CSVGLGVRETQYF,TGCAGCGTTGGGCTGGGGGTCCGTGAGACCCAGTACTTC
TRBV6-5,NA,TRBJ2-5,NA,CASRNEGGVLETQYF,TGTGCCAGCAGGAACGAAGGGGGGGTTCTAGAGACCCAGTACTTC
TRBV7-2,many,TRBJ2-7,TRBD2,CASSLGGGSSYEQYF,TGTGCCAGCAGCTTAGGGGGCGGGAGCTCCTACGAGCAGTACTTC
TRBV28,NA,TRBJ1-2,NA,CASSFSGENNYGYTF,TGTGCCAGCAGTTTTAGCGGGGAGAACAACTATGGCTACACCTTC
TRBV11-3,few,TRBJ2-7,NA,CASSSGGNLYEQYF,TGTGCCAGCAGCTCCGGCGGGAATCTCTACGAGCAGTACTTC
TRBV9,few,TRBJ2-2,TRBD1,CASSVGTDVTGELFF,TGTGCCAGCAGCGTCGGGACAGATGTCACCGGGGAGCTGTTTTTT
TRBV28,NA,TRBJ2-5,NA,CASSFGKRTQYF,TGTGCCAGCAGTTTTGGAAAGAGAACCCAGTACTTC
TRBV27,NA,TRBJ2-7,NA,CASSPRQNYEQYF,TGTGCCAGCAGTCCAAGACAAAACTACGAGCAGTACTTC
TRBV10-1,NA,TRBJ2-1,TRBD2,CASRGSGRGNEQFF,TGCGCCAGCAGGGGGAGCGGGAGGGGTAATGAGCAGTTCTTC
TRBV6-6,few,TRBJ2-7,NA,CASIYPGTYEQYF,TGTGCCAGCATATATCCGGGGACCTACGAGCAGTACTTC
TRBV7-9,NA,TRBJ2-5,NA,CASSPTGGETQYF,TGTGCCAGCAGCCCGACAGGAGGGGAGACCCAGTACTTC
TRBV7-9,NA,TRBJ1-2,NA,CASSLPFDRVNYGYTF,TGTGCCAGCAGCTTACCCTTCGACAGAGTAAACTATGGCTACACCTTC
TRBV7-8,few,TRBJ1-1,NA,CASSPATHQGAFF,TGTGCCAGCAGCCCTGCAACCCACCAGGGAGCTTTCTTT
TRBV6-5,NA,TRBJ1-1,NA,CASNRQQDTEAFF,TGTGCCAGCAATAGACAGCAGGACACTGAAGCTTTCTTT
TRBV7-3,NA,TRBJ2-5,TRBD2,CASSFLAGGGETQYF,TGTGCCAGCAGCTTTCTAGCGGGAGGCGGCGAGACCCAGTACTTC
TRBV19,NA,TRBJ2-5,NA,CASSTTGRGFQETQYF,TGTGCCAGTAGTACTACCGGCAGGGGATTCCAAGAGACCCAGTACTTC
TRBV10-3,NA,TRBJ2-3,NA,CAISELGLTDTQYF,TGTGCCATCAGTGAATTGGGGCTCACAGATACGCAGTATTTT
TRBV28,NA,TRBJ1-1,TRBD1,CASSLVQGGGYTEAFF,TGTGCCAGCAGTTTGGTACAGGGGGGAGGTTACACTGAAGCTTTCTTT
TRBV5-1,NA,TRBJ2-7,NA,CASSSHYEQYF,TGCGCCAGCAGCTCTCACTACGAGCAGTACTTC
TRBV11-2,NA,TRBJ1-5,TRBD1,CASSSKTGGAGKSQPQHF,TGTGCCAGCAGCTCGAAGACAGGGGGCGCCGGGAAGAGTCAGCCCCAGCATTTT
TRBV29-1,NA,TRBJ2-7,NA,CSAGFDEQYF,TGCAGCGCCGGGTTTGACGAGCAGTACTTC
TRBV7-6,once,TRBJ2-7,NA,CASSKDNPYEQYF,TGTGCCAGCAGCAAAGACAACCCCTACGAGCAGTACTTC
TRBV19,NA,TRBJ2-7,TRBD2,CASSAAGVISYEQYF,TGTGCCAGTAGTGCAGCGGGGGTCATCTCCTACGAGCAGTACTTC
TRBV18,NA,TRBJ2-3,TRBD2,CASSRPSGSTDTQYF,TGTGCCAGCTCACGTCCTAGCGGTAGCACAGATACGCAGTATTTT
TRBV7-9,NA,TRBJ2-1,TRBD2,CASSLSGGLSEQFF,TGTGCCAGCAGCTTATCGGGAGGACTTTCTGAGCAGTTCTTC
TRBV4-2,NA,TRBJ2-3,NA,CASSQARRSFPDTQYF,TGTGCCAGCAGCCAAGCCCGTAGAAGTTTCCCAGATACGCAGTATTTT
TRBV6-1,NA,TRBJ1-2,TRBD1,CASSEAGQGDGYTF,TGTGCCAGCAGTGAAGCCGGCCAGGGGGATGGCTACACCTTC
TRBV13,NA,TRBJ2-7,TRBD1,CASSFGTGGTYEQYF,TGTGCCAGCAGCTTCGGGACAGGGGGGACCTACGAGCAGTACTTC
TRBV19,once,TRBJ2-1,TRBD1,CASTRDRVVWYEQFF,TGTGCCAGTACCCGGGACAGGGTTGTCTGGTATGAGCAGTTCTTC
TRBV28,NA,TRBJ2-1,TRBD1,CASSSLRQGYNEQFF,TGTGCCAGCAGTTCCCTCAGACAGGGCTACAATGAGCAGTTCTTC
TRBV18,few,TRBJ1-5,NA,CASSRGDNQPQHF,TGTGCCAGCTCAAGGGGAGACAATCAGCCCCAGCATTTT
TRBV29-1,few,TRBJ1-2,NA,CSVGEGRDYGYTF,TGCAGCGTTGGCGAGGGGCGCGACTATGGCTACACCTTC
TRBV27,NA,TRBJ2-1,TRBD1,CASRNRGSSYNEQFF,TGTGCCAGCCGGAACAGGGGAAGTTCCTACAATGAGCAGTTCTTC
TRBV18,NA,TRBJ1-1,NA,CASSPAGRGPEAFF,TGTGCCAGCTCACCCGCTGGCAGGGGTCCTGAAGCTTTCTTT
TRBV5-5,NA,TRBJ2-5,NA,CASSLTTETQYF,TGTGCCAGCAGCTTAACCACAGAGACCCAGTACTTC
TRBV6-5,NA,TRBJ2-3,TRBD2,CASSYSLAGAGTQYF,TGTGCCAGCAGTTACTCTCTAGCGGGGGCAGGTACGCAGTATTTT
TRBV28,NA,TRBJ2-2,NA,CASSSPGTTNTGELFF,TGTGCCAGCAGCTCTCCCGGGACAACGAACACCGGGGAGCTGTTTTTT
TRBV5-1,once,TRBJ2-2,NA,CASSLSGVGTGELFF,TGCGCCAGCAGCTTGTCGGGAGTTGGGACCGGGGAGCTGTTTTTT
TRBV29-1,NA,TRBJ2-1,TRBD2,CSAGLAENEQFF,TGCAGCGCTGGACTAGCGGAGAATGAGCAGTTCTTC
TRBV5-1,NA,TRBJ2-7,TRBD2,CASSLRLAGTGRLDF,TGCGCCAGCAGCCTCCGCCTAGCGGGCACGGGCCGTTTGGACTTC
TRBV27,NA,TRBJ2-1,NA,CASSSAEETVFFNEQFF,TGTGCCAGCAGTTCGGCTGAGGAGACGGTATTCTTCAATGAGCAGTTCTTC
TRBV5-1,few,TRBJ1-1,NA,CASSLGHLNEAFF,TGCGCCAGCAGCCTAGGACATCTAAATGAAGCTTTCTTT